This paragraph reports one T cell receptor (beta chain). Between the trimmed V and J ends, which lost 3 bases and 3 bases, there was a span of 12 bases. The CDR3 sequence is 15 residues long. CDR1 is SGHNT and CDR2 is YYREEE in the germline V gene (reference sequence). The data derive from a study of blood T cell repertoires in COVID-19. Study overall: Acute and convalescent COVID-19 specimens originated in the United States, Italy and Spain.

Method: immunoSEQ multiplex PCR; TCRdb's copy keeps in-frame clones and lacks some. The repertoire consists of about 180,000 clones, with over 75% occurring once and the leading ten covering 9.8%. This receptor was obtained from a woman of 80 years or more with acute or convalescent COVID-19. The sample taken for sequencing was peripheral blood. The chain employs TRBV5-4 and TRBJ1-4; D may be TRBD1 (6 bases). The CDR3 nucleotides are TGTGCCAGCAGCTCGCTGGACAGTTCTAATGAAAAACTGTTTTTT. Protein product: CASSSLDSSNEKLFF.